Shown below are 17 T cell receptor beta chains from a single sample sequenced in a study of Ad26.COV2.S vaccination and SARS-CoV-2 variants. Specified treatment: roughly 20 received Ad26.COV2.S at low or high dose, single or two shots; roughly five received placebo; per-sample allocation not given. It was on day 63 after the first vaccine or placebo injection that samples were taken. Some clones are missing from TCRdb's copy, which holds only in-frame ones; the method was immunoSEQ multiplex PCR. The table includes a few hundred thousand clones, around 90% detected once. This specimen consisted of peripheral blood, obtained in a trial of Ad26.COV2.S vaccine versus placebo. These receptors all stem from a person aged 18-60 years who received the Ad26.COV2.S COVID-19 vaccine or a placebo.

This rearrangement joins TRBV9 to TRBJ2-7; D unresolved. The CDR3 is made up of 14 amino acids. Germline V gives CDR1 SGDLS, CDR2 YYNGEE. Trimming removed 3 bases at V and 0 bases at J, with 10 bases between. The CDR3, as DNA: TGTGCCAGCAGCGGCCCAAAGAGCTCCTACGAGCAGTACGTC. Protein product: CASSGPKSSYEQYV.

This sequence joins TRBV6-6 and TRBJ2-2, with D possibly matching TRBD1 (7 bases). The CDR3 totals 14 residues. Germline values: CDR1 MNHNY, CDR2 SVGAGI (reference sequence). Trimming stripped 6 bases from V and 1 base from J, with 9 bases between. CDR3 coding DNA: TGTGCCAGCAGCCAGGGGGGGAACACCGGGGAGCTGTTTTTT. Residues: CASSQGGNTGELFF.

The chain carries TRBV9 and TRBJ1-1; D is ambiguous. The germline V gene encodes CDR1 SGDLS and CDR2 YYNGEE. This CDR3 has 14 residues. V was clipped by 1 base and J by 0 bases, with 7 bases between them. Written as DNA, the CDR3 is TGTGCCAGCAGCGTACTATCCATGAACACTGAAGCTTTCTTT. As protein: CASSVLSMNTEAFF.

The CDR3 nucleotides read TGTGCCAGCAGCCGACCTTTAAGGACCGCGGGAGGGCTGACAGATACGCAGTATTTT. Translation gives CASSRPLRTAGGLTDTQYF. The chain has TRBV7-6 and TRBJ2-3, with 9 nucleotides matching TRBD2. The trim removed 5 bases at V and 3 bases at J, leaving 18 bases unmatched. The CDR3 is made up of 19 amino acids. The germline V gene has CDR1 SGHVS and CDR2 FNYEAQ. Full variable domain (remainder filled in from reference TRBV7-6 and TRBJ2-3): GAGVSQSPRYKVTKRGQDVALRCDPISGHVSLYWYRQALGQGPEFLTYFNYEAQQDKSGLPNDRFSAERPEGSISTLTIQRTEQRDSAMYRCASSRPLRTAGGLTDTQYFGPGTRLTVL.

This clone has only a few counts. This rearrangement joins TRBV30 to TRBJ1-6, with D unclear. The CDR3 contains 12 residues. Trimming left V 4 bases short and J 11 bases short, with 12 bases between. Germline V CDR1 and CDR2: GTSNPN, SVGIG (reference sequence). CDR3 amino acids: CAWTGGRTPLHF. CDR3 in DNA: TGTGCCTGGACGGGTGGTAGGACACCCCTCCACTTT. The whole variable domain, filled in from reference TRBV30 and TRBJ1-6, reads SQTIHQWPATLVQPVGSPLSLECTVEGTSNPNLYWYRQAAGRGLQLLFYSVGIGQISSEVPQNLSASRPQDRQFILSSKKLLLSDSGFYLCAWTGGRTPLHFGNGTRLTVT.

This clone has a single count. The CDR3 nucleotides are TGTGCCAGCAGTTTCCTAGGCGGCGCGAGCACAGATACGCAGTATTTT. As protein: CASSFLGGASTDTQYF. The chain joins TRBV2 to TRBJ2-3, with D uncertain. CDR1 is SNHLY, CDR2 FYNNEI, per germline. Trimming left V 5 bases short and J 0 bases short, with 15 bases between. This CDR3 contains 16 residues.

The V and J genes are TRBV27 and TRBJ1-1, with D unresolved. The germline gives CDR1 MNHEY, CDR2 SMNVEV (reference sequence). CDR3 size: 15 residues. Trimming shortened V by 7 bases and J by 4 bases, and 19 bases separated the two germline ends. The CDR3 region has the DNA TGTGCCAGCAATATCATGGGAGGATTCGGCACTGAAGCTTTCTTT. Translated, it gives CASNIMGGFGTEAFF.

The chain links TRBV18 to TRBJ1-1; 10 bases are a match to TRBD1. The germline V gene has CDR1 KGHSH and CDR2 LQKENI. V dropped 0 bases and J dropped 7; count of bases not matched to a gene: 5. This CDR3 has 15 residues. CDR3 bases: TGTGCCAGCTCACCACCTCAAGGACAGGGGGTTGAAGCTTTCTTT. Translation: CASSPPQGQGVEAFF.

This chain uses TRBV7-8 with TRBJ2-5; 9 nucleotides line up with TRBD2. The CDR3 has 15 residues. Germline V gene data show CDR1 as SGHVS and CDR2 as FQNEAQ. Trimming at V came to 0 bases and at J to 1 base, leaving 0 bases not matched to a gene. CDR3 protein: CASSLAAGGQETQYF. In DNA form, the CDR3 reads TGTGCCAGCAGCTTAGCAGCGGGGGGCCAAGAGACCCAGTACTTC.

The gene calls are TRBV7-8 and TRBJ1-1; D not certain. Germline-derived CDR1 and CDR2 are SGHVS and FQNEAQ. The germline V and J ends were trimmed by 5 bases and 10 bases, with 23 bases remaining between them. The CDR3 is 15 residues long. The CDR3 sequence: CASSASRVYPLGAFF. The DNA for the CDR3 is TGTGCCAGCAGCGCTAGCAGAGTTTACCCTCTAGGAGCTTTCTTT.

This clone was counted between two and nine times. This chain links TRBV9 with TRBJ1-6, with D perhaps matching TRBD1 (6 bases). Looked up from germline, CDR1 is SGDLS and CDR2 is YYNGEE. This CDR3 is 14 amino acids long. V was pared by 3 bases and J by 8 bases, with 12 bases between. The CDR3 here is CASSATGLDSPLHF. CDR3 nucleotide sequence: TGTGCCAGCAGCGCTACAGGGCTTGATTCACCCCTCCACTTT.

This sequence joins TRBV25-1 and TRBJ2-5; TRBD1 agrees at 7 bases. This CDR3 contains 13 residues. In germline, CDR1 is MGHDK, CDR2 SYGVNS. With V trimmed by 8 bases and J by 5 bases, 8 bases remained unmatched. The CDR3 here is CASLRGGGETQYF. The CDR3 nucleotides are TGTGCCAGCCTACGAGGGGGCGGGGAGACCCAGTACTTC.

The chain is built from TRBV28 and TRBJ2-7; 9 bases are shared with TRBD2. In germline, CDR1 is MDHEN, CDR2 SYDVKM. CDR3 length: 20 amino acids. V was clipped by 5 bases and J by 2 bases; unmatched bases: 22. The CDR3 sequence is CASSTPKTSGSSHHPYEQYV. CDR3 sequence (DNA): TGTGCCAGCAGTACTCCAAAGACTAGCGGATCTTCACACCACCCCTACGAGCAGTACGTC.

The gene calls are TRBV5-5 and TRBJ2-1; 7 bases agree with TRBD1. In germline, CDR1 is SGHKS, CDR2 YYEKEE (reference sequence). V lost 0 bases and J lost 6; bases outside the gene matches: 3. This CDR3 is built from 14 residues. The CDR3 coding sequence is TGTGCCAGCAGCTTGGGAACAGGGGCCAATGAGCAGTTCTTC. Protein product: CASSLGTGANEQFF.

The chain couples TRBV5-1 to TRBJ2-1, with 11 bases that match TRBD2. CDR1 and CDR2 (germline): SGHRS, YFSETQ. With 4 bases clipped from V and 6 bases from J, the junction kept 6 bases outside the gene matches. The CDR3 consists of 15 residues. The CDR3 here is CASSTGLAGANEQFF. The CDR3 DNA follows: TGCGCCAGCAGCACCGGACTAGCGGGTGCCAATGAGCAGTTCTTC.

The chain recombines TRBV7-2 with TRBJ1-4, with TRBD1 as a possible D gene (6 bases). Germline V lookup: CDR1 SGHTA, CDR2 FQGNSA. V was shortened by 5 bases and J by 4 bases, with 17 bases between the two germline ends. There are 16 residues in the CDR3. CDR3 protein: CASSTRRTVGNEKLFF. For the CDR3, the DNA is TGTGCCAGCAGCACACGGCGGACAGTGGGTAATGAAAAACTGTTTTTT.

The rearrangement joins TRBV24-1 to TRBJ2-7, with 10 bases that match TRBD2. Germline lookup yields CDR1 KGHDR and CDR2 SFDVKD. V shed 4 bases, J shed 3 bases, and the junction held 5 bases outside the gene matches. The CDR3 is 15 amino acids. CDR3 DNA sequence: TGTGCCACCAGTGACCCAGGGACTAGCGTCTACGAGCAGTACGTC. It yields the protein CATSDPGTSVYEQYV.